A selection of T cell receptor beta chains follows, all from one sample in a study of T-cell reconstitution after alpha-beta-depleted transplantation in children. TCRdb called the PCR reads again in MiXCR, with one record for every CDR3 protein. Seen here are 400,000 to 450,000 distinct CDR3 sequences, 43% observed once, and the top ten hold under 35%. This specimen consisted of PBMCs, obtained before TCRalphabeta/CD19-depleted stem cell transplant. All receptors derive from a girl aged 2-10 years with aplastic anemia, due to receive a stem cell transplant. The CDR3 runs from the conserved cysteine through the conserved F or W. The D gene is left open where the match is weak. Clone size is given for some rows only: seen once, a few or many times, or a class if the clone is expanded.

size	V	D	J	CDR3	DNA
once	TRBV12-3/TRBV12-4	.	TRBJ2-7	CASSSWTESLDEQYF	TGTGCCAGCAGTTCCTGGACAGAAAGTTTGGACGAGCAGTACTTC
many	TRBV20-1	.	TRBJ2-2	CSARDLRAETLPGELFF	TGCAGTGCTAGAGATTTAAGGGCCGAGACTCTCCCCGGGGAGCTGTTTTTT
.	TRBV7-6	.	TRBJ2-5	CASSFMGLETQYF	TGTGCCAGCAGCTTCATGGGTTTAGAGACCCAGTACTTC
.	TRBV20-1	.	TRBJ1-1	CSAQSTGNTEAFF	TGCAGTGCGCAATCCACAGGTAACACTGAAGCTTTCTTT
.	TRBV20-1	TRBD2	TRBJ2-7	CSAPTSGRGADEQYF	TGCAGTGCTCCAACTAGCGGGAGGGGGGCAGACGAGCAGTACTTC
many	TRBV7-2	TRBD2	TRBJ2-5	CASSPRRGWEGETQYF	TGTGCCAGCAGCCCCCGACGGGGATGGGAGGGAGAGACCCAGTACTTC
.	TRBV15	.	TRBJ2-7	CATSRDRPYEQYF	TGTGCCACCAGCAGAGATCGCCCCTACGAGCAGTACTTC
many	TRBV6-1	TRBD2	TRBJ2-3	CASSPTSGMGDTQYF	TGTGCCAGCAGTCCTACTAGCGGGATGGGAGATACGCAGTATTTT
.	TRBV28	TRBD1	TRBJ2-7	CASSGDRGPNEQYF	TGTGCCAGCAGTGGGGACAGGGGCCCCAACGAGCAGTACTTC
few	TRBV20-1	TRBD2	TRBJ2-5	CSARVRRLAGGPSGETQYF	TGCAGTGCTAGAGTCCGGAGGCTAGCGGGAGGGCCCTCGGGAGAGACCCAGTACTTC
.	TRBV6-6	.	TRBJ2-7	CASSYSPYEQYF	TGTGCCAGCAGTTACTCGCCCTACGAGCAGTACTTC
.	TRBV5-1	TRBD1	TRBJ2-2	CASSNRDRGNTGELFF	TGCGCCAGCAGCAACCGGGACAGGGGTAACACCGGGGAGCTGTTTTTT
.	TRBV20-1	.	TRBJ2-5	CSARDRGDGTETQYF	TGCAGTGCTAGAGATCGAGGGGACGGGACGGAGACCCAGTACTTC
.	TRBV12-3/TRBV12-4	.	TRBJ1-3	CASAQLGPGNTIYF	TGTGCCAGCGCCCAGTTGGGACCTGGAAACACCATATATTTT
.	TRBV5-1	TRBD1	TRBJ2-7	CASTPGTGISEQYF	TGCGCCAGCACCCCTGGGACAGGGATTTCCGAGCAGTACTTC
.	TRBV29-1	.	TRBJ1-2	CSVEEARGYGYTF	TGCAGCGTTGAAGAGGCAAGGGGATATGGCTACACCTTC
.	TRBV5-1	TRBD1	TRBJ2-1	CASSLQGNSYNEQFF	TGCGCCAGCAGCCTACAGGGGAACTCCTACAATGAGCAGTTCTTC
.	TRBV6-2/TRBV6-3	.	TRBJ2-6	CASTFPVADTPATGANVLTF	TGTGCCAGCACTTTCCCGGTGGCCGACACTCCAGCCACTGGGGCCAACGTCCTGACTTTC
many	TRBV7-3	.	TRBJ1-1	CASSALPTGNTEAFF	TGTGCCAGCAGCGCACTACCGACAGGGAACACTGAAGCTTTCTTT
few	TRBV4-2	.	TRBJ1-5	CASSQDRAGSNQPQHF	TGTGCCAGCAGCCAAGATCGAGCAGGTAGCAATCAGCCCCAGCATTTT
.	TRBV24-1	.	TRBJ2-2	CATSDRRGANTGELFF	TGTGCCACCAGTGATCGACGGGGGGCAAACACCGGGGAGCTGTTTTTT
.	TRBV7-2	TRBD2	TRBJ2-5	CASRLAKETQYF	TGTGCCAGTCGACTAGCGAAAGAGACCCAGTACTTC
.	TRBV21-1	.	TRBJ2-2	CASSNLLPAAGYGTGELFF	TGTGCCAGCAGCAATCTTCTTCCCGCAGCCGGGTATGGCACCGGGGAGCTGTTTTTT
.	TRBV28	.	TRBJ1-1	CASRYNTEAFF	TGTGCCAGCAGGTACAACACTGAAGCTTTCTTT
.	TRBV6-2/TRBV6-3	.	TRBJ2-3	CASSPPTLDRDTQYF	TGTGCCAGCAGCCCACCTACACTCGACAGAGATACGCAGTATTTT
few	TRBV6-1	TRBD2	TRBJ2-3	CASTLWGLAFDTQYF	TGTGCCAGCACCTTATGGGGACTAGCGTTTGATACGCAGTATTTT
few	TRBV12-3/TRBV12-4	.	TRBJ2-1	CASSLGAGGINEQFF	TGTGCCAGCAGTTTAGGAGCGGGCGGGATCAATGAGCAGTTCTTC
many	TRBV20-1	.	TRBJ1-1	CSARIGAANTEAFF	TGCAGTGCCCGGATTGGAGCCGCTAACACTGAAGCTTTCTTT
.	TRBV12-3/TRBV12-4	.	TRBJ1-1	CASSLAHRPQGDEAFF	TGTGCCAGCAGTTTAGCCCACAGACCCCAGGGAGATGAAGCTTTCTTT
.	TRBV7-6	.	TRBJ1-3	CASSLARGYGNTIYF	TGTGCCAGCAGCTTAGCCCGGGGCTATGGAAACACCATATATTTT
many	TRBV7-2	.	TRBJ2-3	CASSPITSTDTQYF	TGTGCCAGCAGCCCGATTACTAGCACAGATACGCAGTATTTT
few	TRBV7-6	TRBD2	TRBJ2-5	CASRLASGQQETQYF	TGTGCCAGCAGGTTAGCTAGCGGGCAACAAGAGACCCAGTACTTC
once	TRBV6-2/TRBV6-3	TRBD2	TRBJ2-5	CASSQGLAGPKETQSF	TGTGCCAGCAGTCAGGGACTAGCGGGACCAAAAGAGACCCAGTCCTTC
.	TRBV7-2	.	TRBJ2-3	CASSLERGSDTQYF	TGTGCCAGCAGCTTAGAACGGGGTTCAGATACGCAGTATTTT
many	TRBV5-1	TRBD2	TRBJ2-5	CASSLRLAGDGAETQYF	TGCGCCAGCAGCTTGAGGCTAGCGGGAGATGGTGCAGAGACCCAGTACTTC
few	TRBV19	.	TRBJ2-2	CASSITNTGELFF	TGTGCCAGTAGTATAACGAACACCGGGGAGCTGTTTTTT
.	TRBV20-1	TRBD2	TRBJ2-7	CSARVPSGVGEQYF	TGCAGTGCTAGAGTCCCCAGCGGGGTCGGCGAGCAGTACTTC
.	TRBV20-1	TRBD1	TRBJ2-7	CSARTGANSYEQYF	TGCAGTGCTAGAACAGGGGCGAACTCCTACGAGCAGTACTTC
.	TRBV20-1	TRBD1	TRBJ1-2	CSARGDPGGDGDTF	TGCAGTGCTAGAGGAGATCCAGGGGGCGATGGCGACACCTTC
few	TRBV7-6	TRBD2	TRBJ2-5	CASSSAGGPVETQYF	TGTGCCAGCAGCTCTGCGGGAGGGCCCGTAGAGACCCAGTACTTC
many	TRBV10-3	.	TRBJ1-2	CATGVTGGGYTF	TGTGCCACCGGGGTAACAGGAGGGGGCTACACCTTC
.	TRBV15	TRBD1	TRBJ1-5	CATSGGDRVWEPQHF	TGTGCCACCAGCGGTGGGGACAGGGTATGGGAGCCCCAGCATTTT
.	TRBV20-1	TRBD2	TRBJ2-3	CSAGGPLAGVTDTQYF	TGCAGTGCTGGGGGACCACTAGCGGGGGTGACAGATACGCAGTATTTT
.	TRBV27	TRBD2	TRBJ2-3	CASSLRLAGVPDTQYF	TGTGCCAGCAGTTTAAGGCTAGCGGGAGTACCAGATACGCAGTATTTT
.	TRBV27	TRBD1	TRBJ1-6	CASSLWATGGADSPLHF	TGTGCCAGCAGTTTATGGGCAACAGGGGGCGCGGATTCACCCCTCCACTTT
.	TRBV20-1	.	TRBJ2-3	CSANLDPQYF	TGCAGTGCTAATTTGGATCCGCAGTATTTT
few	TRBV20-1	.	TRBJ2-3	CSARDQHSGRPDTQYF	TGCAGTGCTAGAGATCAGCATAGCGGTCGGCCAGATACGCAGTATTTT
many	TRBV7-2	.	TRBJ2-5	CASSYFGTAQQETQYF	TGTGCCAGCAGCTACTTTGGCACGGCCCAGCAAGAGACCCAGTACTTC
few	TRBV6-1	.	TRBJ1-1	CASSELSQGTEAFF	TGTGCCAGCAGTGAATTAAGCCAGGGCACTGAAGCTTTCTTT
.	TRBV20-1	.	TRBJ1-1	CSAARGPTNTEAFF	TGCAGTGCCGCCCGGGGGCCGACGAACACTGAAGCTTTCTTT
.	TRBV7-2	.	TRBJ2-1	CASSSYFTANEQFF	TGTGCCAGCAGCTCTTATTTTACTGCCAATGAGCAGTTCTTC
.	TRBV20-1	.	TRBJ2-7	CRADKSVGEQYF	TGCAGGGCGGATAAATCGGTGGGGGAGCAGTACTTC
.	TRBV10-3	.	TRBJ2-1	CAISEFSLEGVSYNEQFF	TGTGCCATCAGTGAGTTTAGCCTAGAGGGGGTCTCCTACAATGAGCAGTTCTTC
.	TRBV19	.	TRBJ1-1	CASLYTADYTEAFF	TGTGCCAGTCTATATACGGCAGACTACACTGAAGCTTTCTTT
.	TRBV15	.	TRBJ2-7	CATSRDVVYEQYF	TGTGCCACCAGCAGAGATGTCGTCTACGAGCAGTACTTC
.	TRBV7-2	TRBD1	TRBJ2-1	CASSPHGQGWAQFF	TGTGCCAGCAGCCCTCATGGACAGGGTTGGGCGCAGTTCTTC
.	TRBV18	.	TRBJ2-7	CASSPSGQRYEQYF	TGTGCCAGCTCACCTTCCGGACAGAGATACGAGCAGTACTTC
.	TRBV20-1	.	TRBJ2-5	CTAGDYQETQYF	TGCACCGCCGGGGATTACCAAGAGACCCAGTACTTC